This TCR beta chain originates from a study of cytomegalovirus exposure and HLA in healthy donors. CDR3 size: 19 residues. V was clipped by 0 bases and J by 0 bases; unmatched bases: 8. Looked up from germline, CDR1 is SGHRS and CDR2 is YFSETQ. On this clone itself: Its antigen remains unidentified.

Primers for the PCR totalled 60 Vbeta and 13 Jbeta. Using immunoSEQ multiplex PCR, the repertoire was profiled, and TCRdb retains in-frame clones only, with some absent. The data contain about 130,000 clones, about 73% of them seen just once; the ten biggest clones take up around 5.5%. Notes on the study in general: A classifier reportedly called cytomegalovirus status with high sensitivity and specificity. Through in vitro validation, a few CMV-associated chains were shown to be specific for CMV antigens. Analyzed later, most CMV-associated TCR beta chains appeared HLA-restricted.

This chain joins TRBV5-1 and TRBJ2-6, with 8 bases aligning to TRBD1. The sample consisted of PBMCs. The sequence derives from a woman aged 45 to 65 in good health and CMV-seropositive. Here the CDR3 DNA reads TGCGCCAGCAGCTTGGCGGGGACAGGCCCCCTCTCTGGGGCCAACGTCCTGACTTTC. It is translated as CASSLAGTGPLSGANVLTF.